This T cell receptor beta chain was captured by sequencing in a study of blood T cell repertoires in COVID-19. Whole-study context: From T cells, B-cell-depleted T cells, or PBMCs came the material, which was cDNA or gDNA.

Study processing details: Amplification of reference gene primers was used by the study to estimate nucleated cell counts. Measured with immunoSEQ multiplex PCR; TCRdb has only the in-frame clones, and not every one. The V and J calls and clone size were taken over from that table, and D and trimming were inferred from the DNA. The sample contains about 320,000 clones, roughly 90% of which appear only once. CDR3 length: 13 residues. The V and J ends lost 4 bases and 5 bases respectively, with 8 bases between them. Looked up from germline, CDR1 is SGHDN and CDR2 is FVKESK. Source material: peripheral blood. This receptor was obtained from a man between 18 and 29 years old who had recovered from COVID-19. This chain connects TRBV14 to TRBJ2-2; perhaps TRBD1 as D (5 bases). This CDR3 is CASSLQGTGELFF. In DNA, the CDR3 is TGTGCCAGCAGCCTCCAGGGAACCGGGGAGCTGTTTTTT.